This TCR beta chain was recorded in a study of T cell repertoires in cytomegalovirus infection. V was trimmed by 2 bases and J by 2 bases, leaving 17 bases between them. The germline V gene encodes CDR1 SGHAT and CDR2 FQNNGV. CDR3 length: 17 residues. A single record per CDR3 protein comes from TCRdb applying MiXCR to the reads. The table includes some 70,000 distinct CDR3 sequences, about 23% detected once. This clonotype was observed at least ten times. Its antigen remains unidentified. The J gene is TRBJ2-3, the V gene TRBV11-2; D gene unclear. The source is a human donor in good health (CMV status not recorded). Some clones in this sample may be carry-over from other donors' samples. The sample was PBMCs, sequenced either directly or after in vitro stimulation (not recorded which). The CDR3 protein is CASSLLEWEGITDTQYF. In nucleotides, the CDR3 is TGTGCCAGCAGCTTACTCGAGTGGGAAGGGATCACAGATACGCAGTATTTT.